This TCR beta chain was obtained from a study of cytomegalovirus exposure and HLA in healthy donors. Study background: HLA-typed donors contributed around 82 million unique TCRs, which were held in an early data release.

With 60 Vbeta and 13 Jbeta primers, the PCR was carried out. Assay: immunoSEQ multiplex PCR; the TCRdb copy retains only in-frame clones and omits some. The data hold about 130,000 clones, with 74% observed a single time. Germline V gives CDR1 SGHDN, CDR2 FVKESK. CDR3 length: 17 residues. V lost 0 bases and J 3 bases, leaving 18 bases between the germline ends. J is TRBJ2-7 and V is TRBV14, with a weak D call TRBD1 (7 bases). The sequence came from a woman in her fifties or sixties in good health and CMV-seropositive. The material sequenced was PBMCs. The CDR3 nucleotides read TGTGCCAGCAGCCAAGATGAAGATATCAGGGGGGTCTACGAGCAGTACTTC. Protein sequence: CASSQDEDIRGVYEQYF.